This T cell receptor (beta chain) was retrieved from a study of vaccination and CD4 T cells after COVID-19. At the level of the study: Nine or ten convalescent cases were mild and one was severe, and all had been SARS-CoV-2 positive by nasal swab PCR.

Indicated treatment: roughly 10-day PBMC culture with coronavirus spike peptide pools or control peptides (ViraFEST assay). Positive PCR tests came between March and December 2020, ahead of the US Alpha, Beta and Delta variants. PBMCs were cultured at over 1.5 million per well with around 10 IU/ml IL-2 and roughly 10 ug/ml peptide pools. Scientists ran DNA taken from cultured CD4+ T cells through the Oncomine TCR Beta short-read assay for sequencing. TCRdb ran MiXCR on the PCR reads and lists one entry per CDR3 protein. The table includes around 13,000 distinct CDR3 sequences, 60% to 80% detected once. Turning to this clonotype: Its specificity is unknown.

Trimming took off 2 bases at V and 1 base at J, with 18 bases between the two ends. The germline gives CDR1 LNHNV, CDR2 YYDKDF (reference sequence). The CDR3 is made up of 18 amino acids. The sequencing input was CD4+ T cells from blood, cultured in vitro. This sequence joins TRBV15 and TRBJ2-1, with D perhaps TRBD2 (5 bases). The clonotype originates from a human donor who had recovered from COVID-19. The CDR3 nucleotides read TGTGCCACCAGCAGAAACAAGGTCTCCACGGGGTCCTACAATGAGCAGTTCTTC. Its translation: CATSRNKVSTGSYNEQFF.